Reported below is one T cell receptor (beta chain). Its antigen remains unidentified. TCRdb re-called the 5' RACE reads with MiXCR, one entry per CDR3 protein. The sample yields hundreds of thousands of distinct CDR3 sequences, about 20% seen once. The sample is drawn from a study of T-cell memory formation after mild COVID-19. Broader study findings: Pre-infection memory contained some responding clones, which suggested that cross-reactive memory had joined. Clones shrinking between day 15 and 85 showed a balanced CD4/CD8 split, and those that grew later tilted toward CD4+.

Trimming removed 3 bases from V and 8 bases from J; junction bases left unmatched: 15. The CDR3 is 16 amino acids. Germline CDR1 and CDR2: DFQATT and SNEGSKA (reference sequence). The chain combines TRBV20-1 with TRBJ2-1; 8 bases are a match to TRBD2. This TCR was sampled from an adult woman who had mild COVID-19 (a few samples of this study predate the infection). Cell type and time point are not known. Sequences were obtained from PBMCs or a T cell subset sorted from them (not recorded which). The DNA for the CDR3 is TGCAGTGCTAGTTCCTCGGGACTAGTCGAATGGGATGAGCAGTTCTTC. Protein product: CSASSSGLVEWDEQFF.